Ten or more counts support the clone carrying this TCR beta chain. Patients had received no treatment of any kind before thyroid surgery. TCRdb re-analyzed the PCR reads through MiXCR. The sample records some 93,000 clones, roughly 13% being singletons. The data derive from a study of metastatic and nonmetastatic thyroid tumors. CDR3 length: 15 residues. The V gene's germline CDR1 is LNHNV and CDR2 YYDKDF (reference sequence). Trimming stripped 3 bases from V and 4 bases from J, with 16 bases between. The chain combines TRBV15 with TRBJ2-7, with D possibly matching TRBD1 (5 bases). The TCR comes from a female donor with papillary thyroid cancer or a benign thyroid nodule (not recorded which). Some clones in this sample may be carry-over from other donors' samples. Sample: blood. The chain's CDR3 is CATSSGGQSGYEQYF. CDR3 bases: TGTGCCACCAGCAGCGGTGGGCAGTCAGGGTACGAGCAGTACTTC.